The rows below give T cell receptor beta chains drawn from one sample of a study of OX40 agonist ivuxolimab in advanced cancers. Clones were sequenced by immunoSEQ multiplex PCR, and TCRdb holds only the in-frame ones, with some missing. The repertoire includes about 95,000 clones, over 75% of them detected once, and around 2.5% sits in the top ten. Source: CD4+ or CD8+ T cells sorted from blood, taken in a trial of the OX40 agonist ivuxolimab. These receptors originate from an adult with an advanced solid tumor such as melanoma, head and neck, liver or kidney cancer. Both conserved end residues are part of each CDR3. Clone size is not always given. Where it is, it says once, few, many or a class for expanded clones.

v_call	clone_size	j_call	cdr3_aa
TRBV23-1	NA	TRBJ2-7	CASSLGQGFYEQYF
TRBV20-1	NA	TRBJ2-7	CSAPRVGEQYF
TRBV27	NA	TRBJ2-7	CASSFGGDEQYF
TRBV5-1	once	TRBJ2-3	CASSLGSSGSTDTQYF
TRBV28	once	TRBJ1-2	CASSGTGGGLNGYTF
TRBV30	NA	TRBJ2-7	CAWSGVRLAGGEGYEQYF
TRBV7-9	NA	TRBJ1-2	CASSQPARSGYTF
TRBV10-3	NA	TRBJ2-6	CAISESVGGANVLTF
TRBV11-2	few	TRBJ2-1	CASSHQLGGAVTYNEQFF
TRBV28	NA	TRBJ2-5	CASRGTGAGQQYF
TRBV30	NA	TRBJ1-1	CAWSVYFGRGEAFF
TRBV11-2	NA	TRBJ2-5	CASSSLGTSGRGETQYF
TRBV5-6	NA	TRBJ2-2	CASSSAIRSVNTGELFF
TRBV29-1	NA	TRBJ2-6	CSVEVVGSSGANVLTF
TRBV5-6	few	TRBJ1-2	CASSLLQGYTF
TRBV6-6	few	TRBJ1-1	CASSSNLNTEAFF
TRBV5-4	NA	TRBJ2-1	CASSSGTSGRYEQFF
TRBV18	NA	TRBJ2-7	CASSQGQGYEQYF
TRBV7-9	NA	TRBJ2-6	CASSRSSGANVLTF
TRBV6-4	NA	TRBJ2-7	CASIPTAASGRTYEQYF
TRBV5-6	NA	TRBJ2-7	CASSWAGTGVPYEQYF
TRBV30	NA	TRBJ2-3	CAWNWGRSDTQYF
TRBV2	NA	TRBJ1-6	CASRADRYNSPLHF
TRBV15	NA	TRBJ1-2	CATSPRQGGGYTF
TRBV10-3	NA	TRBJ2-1	CAISETGNEQFF
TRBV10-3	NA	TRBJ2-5	CAISAGPTSAGQETQYF
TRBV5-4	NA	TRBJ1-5	CASSPGTGLNQPQHF
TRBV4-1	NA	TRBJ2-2	CASSRTMAGTGWVNTGELFF
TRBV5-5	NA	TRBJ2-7	CASSFLGDGPYEQYF
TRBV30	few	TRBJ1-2	CAWSWVAGYTF
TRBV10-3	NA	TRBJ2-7	CAISEGLAAYEQYF
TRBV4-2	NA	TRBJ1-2	CASSQQWGKDYGYTF
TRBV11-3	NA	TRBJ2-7	CASSLGLPPSYEQYF